This TCR beta chain was recovered during a study of blood T cell repertoires in COVID-19. Looked up from germline, CDR1 is SNHLY and CDR2 is FYNNEI. The CDR3 sequence is 13 residues long. V was shortened by 9 bases and J by 2 bases, with 13 bases between the two germline ends. In the original workflow: It was from reference gene primer amplification that nucleated cell counts were estimated. Sequencing used immunoSEQ multiplex PCR; TCRdb keeps in-frame clones, though not all of them. The V and J calls and clone size come from that table; D and trimming were worked out from the DNA. This repertoire shows around 400,000 clones, more than 70% found once; its top ten account for 0.95% to 1.5%.

The source material was peripheral blood. This clonotype was obtained from a man aged 40-49 years with acute or convalescent COVID-19. V gene TRBV2 combines with J gene TRBJ2-5, with a possible D match to TRBD1 (6 bases). The CDR3 sequence is CASNFGQQETQYF. Written as DNA, the CDR3 is TGTGCCAGTAACTTCGGACAGCAAGAGACCCAGTACTTC.